The 18 T cell receptor beta chains reported below all come from one sample, sequenced in a study of T cells after yellow fever vaccination. TCRdb used MiXCR to reprocess the 5' RACE reads, holding one entry per CDR3 protein. The table shows 130,000 or so distinct CDR3 sequences, with around 15% occurring only once. This specimen was CD8+ T cells sorted from PBMCs, taken 5 days after the yellow fever booster vaccination. These receptors were obtained from a young man who received the YFV17D yellow fever vaccine.

The genes are TRBV7-2 and TRBJ1-4; a weak D match, TRBD1 (5 bases). V lost 4 bases to trimming and J lost 7 bases, with 13 bases between them. CDR1 SGHTA and CDR2 FQGNSA come from the germline V gene. The CDR3 covers 14 residues. The CDR3 nucleotides are TGTGCCAGCAGCTCTGACAGTGGGGGTGAAAAACTGTTTTTT. It is translated as CASSSDSGGEKLFF.

The chain recombines TRBV5-1 with TRBJ2-7; D may be TRBD1 (5 bases). V was pared by 4 bases and J by 0 bases, with 14 bases between. Per the germline V gene, CDR1 is SGHRS and CDR2 is YFSETQ. This CDR3 is built from 15 residues. The CDR3 loop is CASSKGPGNSYEQYF. As DNA, the CDR3 is TGCGCCAGCAGCAAGGGGCCAGGGAACTCCTACGAGCAGTACTTC.

This clonotype occurred a few times. The J gene is TRBJ2-6, the V gene TRBV6-6; D is perhaps TRBD1 (5 bases). V lost 1 base to trimming and J lost 2 bases, with 6 bases between them. Looked up from germline, CDR1 is MNHNY and CDR2 is SVGAGI (reference sequence). CDR3 length: 15 residues. The CDR3 here is CASSYLGPGANVLTF. The CDR3 nucleotides read TGTGCCAGCAGTTACTTGGGGCCTGGGGCCAACGTCCTGACTTTC.

A few counts support this clonotype. The chain has TRBV7-3 and TRBJ2-7; D tentatively reads TRBD1 or TRBD2 (5 bases each). This CDR3 region has 14 residues. Germline V gene sequence: CDR1 SGHTA, CDR2 FQGTGA. Between the trimmed V and J ends, which lost 2 bases and 4 bases, there was a span of 12 bases. The CDR3 nucleotides read TGTGCCAGCAGCTTAGGGACGGGGCGGTACGAGCAGTACTTC. Amino acids: CASSLGTGRYEQYF.

The rearrangement joins TRBV7-3 to TRBJ2-2, with a weak D call TRBD1 (5 bases). Trimming shortened V by 6 bases and J by 6 bases, and 14 bases separated the two germline ends. From germline, CDR1 is SGHTA and CDR2 FQGTGA. The CDR3 is 14 amino acids. This CDR3 is CASRQGWGSGELFF. The CDR3 DNA is TGTGCCAGCAGACAAGGGTGGGGCTCCGGGGAGCTGTTTTTT.

The CDR3 sequence is CASSQVGGLYGYTF. The CDR3 DNA reads TGCGCCAGCAGCCAAGTGGGGGGACTGTATGGCTACACCTTC. The chain recombines TRBV4-3 with TRBJ1-2; possibly TRBD1 for D (5 bases). The CDR3 spans 14 residues. CDR1 and CDR2 (germline): LGHNA, YSLEER. Trimming took off 1 base at V and 5 bases at J, with 11 bases between the two ends.

This clonotype has a handful of counts. This chain connects TRBV7-6 to TRBJ2-1; possibly TRBD2 for D (6 bases). The V gene's germline CDR1 is SGHVS and CDR2 FNYEAQ. The CDR3 is made up of 15 amino acids. The V gene lost 4 bases and the J gene lost 9 bases, with 19 bases spanning the gap. In nucleotides, the CDR3 is TGTGCCAGCAGCTCGGGACTGCCTGAGAAGGGTGAGCAGTTCTTC. As protein: CASSSGLPEKGEQFF.

The table lists this clonotype with a few counts. The chain carries TRBV2 and TRBJ2-3, with 12 bases lining up with TRBD1. The CDR3 is made up of 19 amino acids. Germline lookup yields CDR1 SNHLY and CDR2 FYNNEI. The J segment lost 0 bases and the V segment lost 7 bases, leaving 14 bases of the junction unmatched. CDR3 sequence (DNA): TGTGCCAGCATAGGGTCGGGACAGGGGGCCTACTCTAGCACAGATACGCAGTATTTT. Protein sequence: CASIGSGQGAYSSTDTQYF.

The chain is built from TRBV4-1 and TRBJ2-7; perhaps TRBD1 as D (5 bases). The V gene lost 3 bases and the J gene lost 5 bases, with 11 bases spanning the gap. Germline CDR1 and CDR2: MGHRA and YSYEKL. The CDR3 runs to 13 residues. The CDR3 sequence is CASSQGRADEQYF. In nucleotides, the CDR3 is TGCGCCAGCAGCCAGGGCAGGGCCGACGAGCAGTACTTC.

The gene calls are TRBV12-3 or TRBV12-4 and TRBJ1-5; D remains ambiguous. This CDR3 region has 15 residues. V was pared by 1 base and J by 0 bases, with 7 bases between. CDR3 DNA sequence: TGTGCCAGCAGTTTAGGGACTCATAGCAATCAGCCCCAGCATTTT. Protein product: CASSLGTHSNQPQHF.

In this sample, this clonotype turned up a few times. This chain connects TRBV4-2 to TRBJ2-4, with 7 bases aligning to TRBD1. The ends lost 1 base at V and 6 bases at J; junction bases unmatched: 12. Germline V gene lookup returns CDR1 LGHNA and CDR2 YNFKEQ. The CDR3 contains 17 residues. CDR3 sequence reads: CASSQGLGGRVGNIQYF. The CDR3 DNA is TGTGCCAGCAGCCAAGGGCTAGGGGGCCGAGTCGGAAACATTCAGTACTTC.

This clonotype was counted a few times. CDR3 region: CASSLVGTGANVLTF. CDR3 DNA: TGCGCCAGCAGCTTGGTAGGGACTGGGGCCAACGTCCTGACTTTC. This chain joins TRBV5-1 and TRBJ2-6; D remains ambiguous. Between the trimmed V and J ends, which lost 0 bases and 2 bases, there was a span of 6 bases. The length of the CDR3 is 15 residues. Germline CDR1 is SGHRS and CDR2 is YFSETQ.

This rearrangement joins TRBV6-6 to TRBJ2-7, with TRBD1 as a possible D gene (7 bases). V was shortened by 10 bases and J by 3 bases, with 13 bases between the two germline ends. Germline CDR1 reads MNHNY; CDR2 reads SVGAGI (reference sequence). The CDR3 length is 12 residues. The CDR3 nucleotides are TGTGCCACAGGGGGAGGTAACTACGAGCAGTACGTC. Translation gives CATGGGNYEQYV.

The rearrangement joins TRBV7-9 to TRBJ2-5; no clear D. The length of the CDR3 is 12 residues. Looked up from germline, CDR1 is SEHNR and CDR2 is FQNEAQ (reference sequence). The V and J ends lost 3 bases and 3 bases respectively, with 5 bases between them. CDR3 coding DNA: TGTGCCAGCAGCTTCTTGGAAGAGACCCAGTACTTC. Translating gives CASSFLEETQYF.

The rearrangement joins TRBV4-1 to TRBJ1-5; D may be TRBD1 (5 bases). CDR1 and CDR2 from the germline V gene are MGHRA and YSYEKL. The CDR3 runs 15 residues. V shed 6 bases and J shed 1 base, with 13 bases lying between them. CDR3 in amino acids: CASSLRDVSNQPQHF. In DNA, the CDR3 is TGCGCCAGCAGTCTCCGGGACGTGAGCAATCAGCCCCAGCATTTT.

This clonotype showed up just a few times. The chain combines TRBV4-3 with TRBJ2-7, with no clear D. Deletions cut 0 bases from V and 3 bases from J, with 6 bases between. This CDR3 contains 13 residues. Germline CDR1 LGHNA, CDR2 YSLEER. The CDR3 bases are TGCGCCAGCAGCCAAGATAGATTCTACGAGCAGTACTTC. Translation: CASSQDRFYEQYF.

This clonotype was seen once. For the CDR3, the DNA is TGTGCCAGCAGTGACACAGGGGGCGGGTGGTACGTC. It encodes CASSDTGGGWYV. The chain combines TRBV12-3 or TRBV12-4 with TRBJ2-7; TRBD1 aligns across 9 bases. J was trimmed by 12 bases and V by 5 bases; bases with no gene match: 8. This CDR3 has 12 amino acids.

This clonotype was counted many times. V is TRBV20-1 and J is TRBJ2-3; a possible D gene is TRBD2 (6 bases). Trimming removed 3 bases from V and 4 bases from J, with 11 bases in between. This CDR3 is 13 amino acids long. Germline V lookup: CDR1 DFQATT, CDR2 SNEGSKA (reference sequence). CDR3 sequence reads: CSARRRGADTQYF. The CDR3 DNA follows: TGCAGTGCTAGGCGGAGGGGCGCAGATACGCAGTATTTT.